Here is one T cell receptor beta chain with its context. Its antigen is still unknown. Germline V gene sequence: CDR1 SGHVS, CDR2 FNYEAQ. CDR3 length: 15 amino acids. V lost 1 base and J 4 bases, leaving 13 bases between the germline ends. The sample is drawn from a study of shared clonotypes between healthy human individuals. General study findings and limits: Memory subsets generally showed lower estimated richness than naive subsets.

Splitting of each subset's genomic DNA was done evenly across several immunoSEQ plates. Per the original methods: Junction-only sequences without quality scores came from ImmunoSEQ, so filtering differed. This table comes from immunoSEQ multiplex PCR, and its TCRdb copy is limited to in-frame clones, with some not included. V, J and clone size are taken as reported in that table, and D and trimming were inferred from the DNA itself. The data hold about 2.1 million clones, with 90% to 95% observed a single time. Terminally differentiated effector memory CD45RA+ cells were excluded by CCR7 positive selection of CD45RO-negative cells.

The TCR sequence derives from a young man in good health. Some clones in this sample may be carry-over from other donors' samples. This chain links TRBV7-6 with TRBJ2-5, with D possibly matching TRBD2 (5 bases). The sample was naive CD8+ T cells from PBMCs. CDR3 protein: CASSLDQDEGETQYF. The CDR3 region has the DNA TGTGCCAGCAGCTTAGATCAGGACGAGGGAGAGACCCAGTACTTC.